This passage covers 21 T cell receptor beta chains from one sample sequenced in a study of T cells in Graves' hyperthyroidism and ophthalmopathy. Researchers amplified the TCR beta CDR3 regions from RNA transcripts. An initial round of RT-PCR targeting the TCR CDR3 relied on the HTBI primer set. TCRdb reprocessed the multiplex PCR reads with MiXCR, giving one entry per CDR3 protein. The sample gives hundreds of thousands of distinct CDR3 sequences, about 15% of which show up once; about a tenth is in the top ten. What was sequenced was blood. Receptors originate from a young woman with Graves' hyperthyroidism.

Comment on this clonotype: At one of its ends the junction is not consistent with the germline gene, which may arise from a read error. J is TRBJ1-1 and V is TRBV20-1; no firm D call. This CDR3 is built from 12 residues. Germline loops: CDR1 DFQATT, CDR2 SNEGSKA (reference sequence). The CDR3 loop is CSARDPNAEAFF. The CDR3 bases are TGCAGTGCTAGAGATCCGAACGCTGAAGCTTTCTTT.

In its sample, this clonotype was seen many times. The chain couples TRBV6-2 or TRBV6-3 to TRBJ1-1, with D possibly being TRBD1 (5 bases). This CDR3 has 11 amino acids. The V gene's germline CDR1 is MNHEY and CDR2 SVGEGT. Trimming removed 4 bases from V and 14 bases from J, with 14 bases in between. The CDR3 bases are TGTGCCAGCAGTTTAGGACAACGGGGCTTCTTT. This sequence encodes CASSLGQRGFF.

This clonotype was counted many times. The rearrangement links TRBV11-2 to TRBJ2-7; 7 positions match TRBD1. V was pared by 0 bases and J by 6 bases, with 5 bases of the junction left unmatched. The CDR3 runs to 14 residues. The V gene's germline CDR1 is SGHAT and CDR2 FQNNGV. CDR3 DNA: TGTGCCAGCAGCTTAGACAGGGGGTACATCGAGCAGTACTTC. This encodes CASSLDRGYIEQYF.

This clonotype has more than one count but fewer than ten. The chain employs TRBV5-1 and TRBJ1-4; tentative D call: TRBD1 (6 bases). The CDR3 consists of 14 residues. CDR1 and CDR2 from the germline V gene are SGHRS and YFSETQ. V dropped 1 base and J dropped 4 bases, with 8 bases sitting between them. CDR3 DNA sequence: TGCGCCAGCAGCTTGACAGGGATTAATGAAAAACTGTTTTTT. This encodes CASSLTGINEKLFF. Full variable domain (outside the CDR3, taken from reference TRBV5-1 and TRBJ1-4): KAGVTQTPRYLIKTRGQQVTLSCSPISGHRSVSWYQQTPGQGLQFLFEYFSETQRNKGNFPGRFSGRQFSNSRSEMNVSTLELGDSALYLCASSLTGINEKLFFGSGTQLSVL.

The table lists this clonotype with many counts. This chain joins TRBV30 and TRBJ2-1; 11 bases line up with TRBD2. This CDR3 comprises 18 residues. Trimming at V came to 0 bases and at J to 7 bases, leaving 14 bases not matched to a gene. Germline assignment: CDR1 GTSNPN and CDR2 SVGIG (reference sequence). The CDR3 reads CAWSVTGYLASGRNEQFF. CDR3 DNA: TGTGCCTGGAGTGTAACCGGCTATTTGGCTAGCGGGAGGAATGAGCAGTTCTTC.

CDR3 bases: TGTGCCAGCAGTTTATCCCCTCCGGCAGGTGCTGGAAACACCATATATTTT. It yields the protein CASSLSPPAGAGNTIYF. The chain couples TRBV27 to TRBJ1-3; D ambiguous. Trimming stripped 0 bases from V and 2 bases from J, with 14 bases between. Germline CDR1 is MNHEY and CDR2 is SMNVEV (reference sequence). CDR3 length equals 17 residues.

This CDR3 reads CASSRGTGNQPQHF. Here the CDR3 DNA reads TGTGCCAGCAGCCGGGGGACGGGCAATCAGCCCCAGCATTTT. This chain links TRBV7-2 with TRBJ1-5, with D maybe TRBD1 (5 bases). Germline V gives CDR1 SGHTA, CDR2 FQGNSA. The V end was cut by 5 bases, the J end by 2 bases, with 10 bases between. The CDR3 extends over 14 amino acids.

The V call is TRBV7-9, the J call TRBJ2-1; 8 bases map to TRBD2. The V gene's germline CDR1 is SEHNR and CDR2 FQNEAQ (reference sequence). The CDR3 runs to 15 residues. J gave up 6 bases and V 3 bases, and 7 bases lay outside the gene matches. The CDR3 DNA follows: TGTGCCAGCAGCTTCAGCGGACTAGCCGGCAATGAGCAGTTCTTC. This translates into CASSFSGLAGNEQFF. The entire variable domain, with the rest obtained from reference TRBV7-9 and TRBJ2-1, is as follows: DTGVSQNPRHKITKRGQNVTFRCDPISEHNRLYWYRQTLGQGPEFLTYFQNEAQLEKSRLLSDRFSAERPKGSFSTLEIQRTEQGDSAMYLCASSFSGLAGNEQFFGPGTRLTVL.

This clonotype has a count of ten or more. V is TRBV20-1 and J is TRBJ2-1, with TRBD1 matching 9 bases. The CDR3 extends over 15 amino acids. Germline V lookup: CDR1 DFQATT, CDR2 SNEGSKA (reference sequence). The V segment lost 0 bases and the J segment 3 bases; nucleotides outside the gene matches: 3. CDR3 DNA sequence: TGCAGTGCTAGAGATGGGGGACAGGGCTACAATGAGCAGTTCTTC. It specifies CSARDGGQGYNEQFF.

The V gene is TRBV11-2, the J gene TRBJ1-2; D not certain. V was cut by 3 bases and J by 4 bases, with 9 bases left in between. CDR3 length: 13 amino acids. Germline assignment: CDR1 SGHAT and CDR2 FQNNGV. CDR3 residues: CASSLRAAYGYTF. CDR3 DNA sequence: TGTGCCAGCAGCTTGAGGGCAGCCTATGGCTACACCTTC.

This clonotype was counted at least ten times. J is TRBJ2-5 and V is TRBV7-9, with 9 nucleotides matching TRBD1. Germline CDR1 reads SEHNR; CDR2 reads FQNEAQ (reference sequence). The CDR3 is 16 residues long. The trim removed 1 base at V and 4 bases at J, leaving 7 bases unmatched. CDR3: CASSLGTGGASETQYF. CDR3 nucleotides: TGTGCCAGCAGCTTAGGAACAGGGGGCGCATCAGAGACCCAGTACTTC.

There are a few counts of this clonotype. The genes are TRBV6-1 and TRBJ2-7; 9 nucleotides agree with TRBD1. V lost 4 bases and J lost 4; bases outside the gene matches: 2. CDR3 length: 13 residues. Germline-derived CDR1 and CDR2 are MNHNS and SASEGT. DNA of the CDR3: TGTGCCAGCAGTGGGGACAGGGTGTACGAGCAGTACTTC. Protein product: CASSGDRVYEQYF.

The sample holds many counts of this clonotype. The rearrangement uses TRBV9 and TRBJ2-1, with a weak D call TRBD2 (6 bases). V lost 4 bases, J lost 6 bases, and 11 bases lay in between. CDR3 length: 13 residues. CDR1 SGDLS and CDR2 YYNGEE come from the germline V gene. The CDR3 here is CASSPFGGNEQFF. The CDR3 DNA is TGTGCCAGCAGCCCATTCGGGGGCAATGAGCAGTTCTTC.

This clonotype was picked up many times. V usage is TRBV13 and J usage is TRBJ2-2; 7 bases are shared with TRBD1. Trimming removed 8 bases from V and 7 bases from J; junction bases left unmatched: 10. Germline lookup yields CDR1 PRHDT and CDR2 FYEKMQ (reference sequence). This CDR3 contains 14 residues. For the CDR3, the DNA is TGTGCCAGCCCCGGGACAGCCGGGAACGGGGAGCTGTTTTTT. It encodes CASPGTAGNGELFF.

The chain recombines TRBV28 with TRBJ2-1; 7 positions agree with TRBD2. The ends lost 10 bases at V and 4 bases at J; junction bases unmatched: 13. Germline V lookup: CDR1 MDHEN, CDR2 SYDVKM. This CDR3 is built from 15 residues. Here the CDR3 DNA reads TGTGCCACCGACGGGGAGGGACTTAAGTACAATGAGCAGTTCTTC. Its protein product is CATDGEGLKYNEQFF.

V and J are TRBV19 and TRBJ2-5; 7 bases match TRBD1. Trimming at V came to 6 bases and at J to 1 base, leaving 8 bases not matched to a gene. The V gene's germline CDR1 is LNHDA and CDR2 SQIVND (reference sequence). The CDR3 spans 15 residues. The CDR3 loop reads CASSDIGQVQETQYF. CDR3 in DNA: TGTGCCAGTAGCGACATCGGACAGGTCCAAGAGACCCAGTACTTC.

This clonotype has a handful of counts. The chain combines TRBV12-3 or TRBV12-4 with TRBJ1-4; 7 bases match TRBD1. V gave up 6 bases and J gave up 10 bases; unmatched junction bases: 17. The CDR3 spans 16 residues. The CDR3 reads CASSPSPGQMFAKLFF. The CDR3 DNA reads TGTGCCAGCAGCCCGTCACCGGGACAGATGTTTGCAAAACTGTTTTTT.

The chain employs TRBV15 and TRBJ2-7, with 7 bases fitting TRBD2. The V segment lost 0 bases and the J segment 1 base; nucleotides outside the gene matches: 3. Germline V CDR1 and CDR2: LNHNV, YYDKDF (reference sequence). This CDR3 spans 15 amino acids. The CDR3: CATSREGGVSYEQYF. CDR3 nucleotide sequence: TGTGCCACCAGCAGAGAGGGGGGGGTTTCCTACGAGCAGTACTTC.

V and J are TRBV25-1 and TRBJ1-5; D gene ambiguous. The CDR3 runs 14 residues. Deletions cut 2 bases from V and 7 bases from J, with 12 bases between. Germline-derived CDR1 and CDR2 are MGHDK and SYGVNS. This CDR3 is CASSEPGGIQPQHF. DNA of the CDR3: TGTGCCAGCAGTGAACCCGGCGGGATCCAGCCCCAGCATTTT.

The sample holds many counts of this clonotype. As DNA, the CDR3 is TGTGCCAGCAGCGGGAAACGAGGACAGCCGCTCACCGGGGAGCTGTTTTTT. It encodes CASSGKRGQPLTGELFF. The rearrangement links TRBV2 to TRBJ2-2; possible D gene TRBD1, 6 bases. There are 17 residues in the CDR3. V lost 6 bases and J lost 4, with 21 bases in between. Per germline, CDR1 SNHLY and CDR2 FYNNEI.

As to this clonotype: A read error may explain this, as a much larger clone is one base away. Since no conserved phenylalanine or tryptophan closes the CDR3, a read error is the likely cause. This chain connects TRBV20-1 to TRBJ2-7; the match to TRBD1 covers 7 bases. This CDR3 spans 13 amino acids. Germline V CDR1 and CDR2: DFQATT, SNEGSKA (reference sequence). With 1 base clipped from V and 4 bases from J, the junction kept 4 bases outside the gene matches. In DNA form, the CDR3 reads TGCAGTGCTAGAGGACAGGGAGTTTACGAGCAGTACTTA. The encoded protein is CSARGQGVYEQYL.